This T cell receptor (beta chain) was obtained from a study of blood T cell repertoires in COVID-19. Measured with immunoSEQ multiplex PCR; TCRdb has only the in-frame clones, and not every one. Counted here are 180,000 or so clones, over 70% occurring once; the ten biggest clones make up 8% to 13%. Assignment of participants to cohorts was predicated upon participant-reported clinical history. Recovery meant two consecutive negative NP/OP PCR tests, professional clearance, or resolved symptoms. The origin of this receptor is a man aged 45-65 years who had recovered from COVID-19. Sequenced material: PBMCs or T cells enriched from blood (not recorded which).

The CDR3 spells CASYEVYEQYF. The CDR3, as DNA: TGTGCCAGCTATGAGGTCTACGAGCAGTACTTC. The chain links TRBV7-9 to TRBJ2-7, with unresolved D. The V end was cut by 8 bases, the J end by 3 bases, with 8 bases between. This CDR3 has 11 residues. Germline V CDR1 and CDR2: SEHNR, FQNEAQ (reference sequence).